Listed below are T cell receptor beta chains from one sample, sequenced in a study of CD8 T cells in ankylosing spondylitis. MiXCR, run by TCRdb on the 5' RACE reads, gives a single entry per CDR3 protein. Of 220,000 or so distinct CDR3 sequences listed, roughly a tenth were seen once; the top ten hold about 20%. The source material was blood, either unsorted or a sorted T cell fraction (not recorded which). The receptors shown here come from a male donor with ankylosing spondylitis or in good health (not recorded which). CDR3s include the opening cysteine and the closing phenylalanine or tryptophan. Fields, in order: V gene, D gene, J gene, clone size, CDR3 DNA, CDR3 protein. A D gene is named only where the DNA matches it firmly. Part of the rows lack a size; the others show once, few, many or a class for expanded clones.

v_call: TRBV10-3
d_call: NA
j_call: TRBJ1-2
clone_size: NA
cdr3_nt: TGTGCCATCAAGGGGGTGGGGGGCTATGGCTACCCCTTC
cdr3_aa: CAIKGVGGYGYPF

v_call: TRBV5-1
d_call: NA
j_call: TRBJ2-3
clone_size: many
cdr3_nt: TGCGCCAGCAGCCTTGACACACCTAGCACAGATACGCAGTATTTT
cdr3_aa: CASSLDTPSTDTQYF

v_call: TRBV7-3
d_call: NA
j_call: TRBJ2-3
clone_size: many
cdr3_nt: TGTGCCAGCAGCCAGGGGGCTAGCGGAGGCACAGATACGCAGTATTTT
cdr3_aa: CASSQGASGGTDTQYF

v_call: TRBV10-3
d_call: NA
j_call: TRBJ2-7
clone_size: few
cdr3_nt: TGTGCCATCAGTGAGGGAACAGGATACTCAAGCTCCTACGAGCAGTACTTC
cdr3_aa: CAISEGTGYSSSYEQYF

v_call: TRBV19
d_call: NA
j_call: TRBJ1-2
clone_size: many
cdr3_nt: TGTGCCAGTAACCCGGGAAGCTATGGCTACACCTTC
cdr3_aa: CASNPGSYGYTF

v_call: TRBV10-2
d_call: NA
j_call: TRBJ1-1
clone_size: few
cdr3_nt: TGCGCCAGCAGTCGGGACACTTACACTGAAGCTTTCTTT
cdr3_aa: CASSRDTYTEAFF

v_call: TRBV5-1
d_call: NA
j_call: TRBJ1-2
clone_size: NA
cdr3_nt: TGCGCCAGCAGCCCCCGGAACAGCGTCTATGGCTACACCTTC
cdr3_aa: CASSPRNSVYGYTF

v_call: TRBV7-8
d_call: NA
j_call: TRBJ1-5
clone_size: NA
cdr3_nt: TGTGCCAGCAGCCCCGGGACACGGGCCTATAGCAATCAGCCCCAGCATTTT
cdr3_aa: CASSPGTRAYSNQPQHF

v_call: TRBV6-1
d_call: TRBD1
j_call: TRBJ2-2
clone_size: NA
cdr3_nt: TGTGCCAGCACCCGACAGGGCGACACCGGGGAGCTGTTTTTT
cdr3_aa: CASTRQGDTGELFF

v_call: TRBV9
d_call: TRBD1
j_call: TRBJ2-3
clone_size: many
cdr3_nt: TGTGCCAGCAGCCCCGGGTTGCAGGGGGAGACAGATACGCAGTATTTT
cdr3_aa: CASSPGLQGETDTQYF

v_call: TRBV20-1
d_call: NA
j_call: TRBJ2-1
clone_size: many
cdr3_nt: TGCAGTGCTAGACCTGGGCCTGCGTCCTACAATGAGCAGTTCTTC
cdr3_aa: CSARPGPASYNEQFF

v_call: TRBV6-5
d_call: TRBD1
j_call: TRBJ1-1
clone_size: many
cdr3_nt: TGTGCCAGCAGTTCACGGGGGCAAGGGGGCTTCACTGAAGCTTTCTTT
cdr3_aa: CASSSRGQGGFTEAFF

v_call: TRBV5-6
d_call: TRBD1
j_call: TRBJ2-7
clone_size: many
cdr3_nt: TGTGCCAGCAGCTTAACCGGGACAGGGGTTTACGAGCAGTACTTC
cdr3_aa: CASSLTGTGVYEQYF

v_call: TRBV12-3/TRBV12-4
d_call: NA
j_call: TRBJ1-4
clone_size: many
cdr3_nt: TGTGCCAGCAGTTTAGTTGTAGAGGGGGGTGAAAAACTGTTTTTT
cdr3_aa: CASSLVVEGGEKLFF

v_call: TRBV7-9
d_call: NA
j_call: TRBJ1-1
clone_size: many
cdr3_nt: TGTGCCAGCAGTCCCCTTAGTGTGGCTTTCTTT
cdr3_aa: CASSPLSVAFF

v_call: TRBV12-3/TRBV12-4
d_call: TRBD1
j_call: TRBJ1-1
clone_size: many
cdr3_nt: TGTGCCAGCAGTAAGGGACAGCTCACCACTGAAGCTTTCTTT
cdr3_aa: CASSKGQLTTEAFF

v_call: TRBV18
d_call: NA
j_call: TRBJ2-7
clone_size: few
cdr3_nt: TGTGCCAGCTCACCACGGAGTAGCTCCTACGAGCAGTACTTC
cdr3_aa: CASSPRSSSYEQYF

v_call: TRBV11-1
d_call: TRBD1
j_call: TRBJ2-7
clone_size: few
cdr3_nt: TGTGCCAGCAGCTTGGACAGGCTTATCTACGAGCAGTACTTC
cdr3_aa: CASSLDRLIYEQYF

v_call: TRBV3-1
d_call: TRBD1
j_call: TRBJ2-1
clone_size: NA
cdr3_nt: TGTGCCAGCAGCCAAGGACAGGGGGGGACCTACAATGAGCAGTTCTTC
cdr3_aa: CASSQGQGGTYNEQFF

v_call: TRBV20-1
d_call: TRBD1
j_call: TRBJ1-2
clone_size: few
cdr3_nt: TGCAGTGCGAAAACAGGGGCTTCCTATGGCTACACCTTC
cdr3_aa: CSAKTGASYGYTF

v_call: TRBV11-2
d_call: NA
j_call: TRBJ2-1
clone_size: NA
cdr3_nt: TGTGCCAGCAGCTTAGAAACTGCCGGGTTCTTC
cdr3_aa: CASSLETAGFF

v_call: TRBV6-1
d_call: TRBD2
j_call: TRBJ2-7
clone_size: NA
cdr3_nt: TGTGCCAGCAGTGACGGACTAGACTCCTACGAGCAGTACTTC
cdr3_aa: CASSDGLDSYEQYF

v_call: TRBV6-1
d_call: NA
j_call: TRBJ1-6
clone_size: many
cdr3_nt: TGTGCCAGCGGCAGTCGGGGACATAATAATTCACCCCTCCACTTT
cdr3_aa: CASGSRGHNNSPLHF

v_call: TRBV24-1
d_call: TRBD1
j_call: TRBJ1-4
clone_size: many
cdr3_nt: TGTGCCACCAGTGAACCCCCCGGGACAGGAAATGAAAAACTGTTTTTT
cdr3_aa: CATSEPPGTGNEKLFF

v_call: TRBV5-1
d_call: TRBD1
j_call: TRBJ2-7
clone_size: many
cdr3_nt: TGCGCCAGCGACAAGGAAGGACAGGGGGCCCACGAGCAGTACTTC
cdr3_aa: CASDKEGQGAHEQYF

v_call: TRBV28
d_call: NA
j_call: TRBJ1-1
clone_size: many
cdr3_nt: TGTGCCAGCAGGACCTGGGACACTGAAGCTTTCTTT
cdr3_aa: CASRTWDTEAFF

v_call: TRBV3-1
d_call: NA
j_call: TRBJ2-2
clone_size: many
cdr3_nt: TGTGCCAGCAGCCAAGATCCGGTACCCGTCGGGGAGCTGTTTTTT
cdr3_aa: CASSQDPVPVGELFF

v_call: TRBV7-9
d_call: NA
j_call: TRBJ2-5
clone_size: many
cdr3_nt: TGTGCCAGCAGCCGATTTGACAGTGGTTCTTGGGAGACCCAGTACTTC
cdr3_aa: CASSRFDSGSWETQYF

v_call: TRBV7-3
d_call: NA
j_call: TRBJ2-1
clone_size: many
cdr3_nt: TGTGCCAGCAGCCCCGGGACTGGGGGGCAGGGTGAGCAGTTCTTC
cdr3_aa: CASSPGTGGQGEQFF

v_call: TRBV20-1
d_call: TRBD2
j_call: TRBJ2-2
clone_size: many
cdr3_nt: TGCAGTGCTGGCGGGACTAGCGGAGAGGCCGGGGAGCTGTTTTTT
cdr3_aa: CSAGGTSGEAGELFF

v_call: TRBV5-1
d_call: TRBD1
j_call: TRBJ2-1
clone_size: many
cdr3_nt: TGCGCCAGCAGCTTGACAGGGACAGAAACTTTCTTC
cdr3_aa: CASSLTGTETFF

v_call: TRBV3-1
d_call: NA
j_call: TRBJ2-2
clone_size: many
cdr3_nt: TGTGCCAGCAGCCAAGTCCGAATGGCGAGGGCCGGGGAGCTGTTTTTT
cdr3_aa: CASSQVRMARAGELFF

v_call: TRBV5-1
d_call: TRBD1
j_call: TRBJ2-5
clone_size: many
cdr3_nt: TGCGCCAGCAGACAGGGGGCCCAAGAGACCCAGTACTTC
cdr3_aa: CASRQGAQETQYF

v_call: TRBV12-3/TRBV12-4
d_call: NA
j_call: TRBJ1-2
clone_size: many
cdr3_nt: TGTGCCAGCAGTTTAGTCGCGGACTTCTATGGCTACACCTTC
cdr3_aa: CASSLVADFYGYTF

v_call: TRBV6-4
d_call: NA
j_call: TRBJ2-4
clone_size: many
cdr3_nt: TGTGCCAGCAGTGGTTCCATGGGGGGCATTCAGTACTTC
cdr3_aa: CASSGSMGGIQYF

v_call: TRBV29-1
d_call: TRBD1
j_call: TRBJ2-7
clone_size: many
cdr3_nt: TGCAGCGTTGACGGGACAGGGGAATACGAGCAGTACTTC
cdr3_aa: CSVDGTGEYEQYF

v_call: TRBV7-9
d_call: NA
j_call: TRBJ1-1
clone_size: few
cdr3_nt: TGTGCCAGCAACTTAATAGGTTACACTGAAGCTTTCTTT
cdr3_aa: CASNLIGYTEAFF

v_call: TRBV6-5
d_call: NA
j_call: TRBJ2-2
clone_size: many
cdr3_nt: TGTGCCAGCAGTTACGGGTCTGGGGTTGGGGCCACCGGGGAGCTGTTTTTT
cdr3_aa: CASSYGSGVGATGELFF

v_call: TRBV12-3/TRBV12-4
d_call: NA
j_call: TRBJ2-5
clone_size: many
cdr3_nt: TGTGCCAGCAGTTTGGAGGGACAGAACCAAGAGACCCAGTACTTC
cdr3_aa: CASSLEGQNQETQYF

v_call: TRBV20-1
d_call: TRBD2
j_call: TRBJ2-2
clone_size: many
cdr3_nt: TGCAGTGCTAGAGATTATGGGACTAGCGGGGGAACCGGGGAGCTGTTTTTT
cdr3_aa: CSARDYGTSGGTGELFF

v_call: TRBV7-3
d_call: NA
j_call: TRBJ2-2
clone_size: many
cdr3_nt: TGTGCCAGCAGTTACTCCGGGGTTAACACCGGGGAGCTGTTTTTT
cdr3_aa: CASSYSGVNTGELFF

v_call: TRBV20-1
d_call: TRBD2
j_call: TRBJ2-5
clone_size: many
cdr3_nt: TGCAGTGCTAGTGTAAGCGGGGGCCCGCAGACCCAGTACTTC
cdr3_aa: CSASVSGGPQTQYF

v_call: TRBV10-3
d_call: NA
j_call: TRBJ1-5
clone_size: many
cdr3_nt: TGTGCCATCAGTGAGCTTGCAGGGGATCAGCCCCAGCATTTT
cdr3_aa: CAISELAGDQPQHF

v_call: TRBV18
d_call: TRBD1
j_call: TRBJ2-7
clone_size: few
cdr3_nt: TGTGCCAGCTCACCGAGGGGGACAGGGGGCGCATCGACCTACGAGCAGTACTTC
cdr3_aa: CASSPRGTGGASTYEQYF

v_call: TRBV28
d_call: NA
j_call: TRBJ1-1
clone_size: few
cdr3_nt: TGTGCCAGCAGTTCCGGGCCGGGTGAAGCTTTCTTT
cdr3_aa: CASSSGPGEAFF

v_call: TRBV5-1
d_call: TRBD1
j_call: TRBJ1-1
clone_size: many
cdr3_nt: TGCGCCAGCAGCTCACAAGGGGGCGATGGCACTGAAGCTTTCTTT
cdr3_aa: CASSSQGGDGTEAFF